A single sample is the source of the 24 T cell receptor beta chains below, sequenced in a study of blood T cell repertoires in COVID-19. Generated by immunoSEQ multiplex PCR, the TCRdb table keeps only in-frame clones and is missing some. The sample records 100,000 or so clones, roughly 92% being singletons. The sequenced material came from peripheral blood. All receptors come from a woman between 50 and 59 years old with COVID-19, enrolled during active disease.

This chain joins TRBV20-1 and TRBJ1-5; D remains ambiguous. This CDR3 region has 11 residues. The ends were cut back, 7 bases at V and 4 bases at J, with 8 bases in the middle. Germline-derived CDR1 and CDR2 are DFQATT and SNEGSKA (reference sequence). The CDR3 bases are TGCAGTGTGGGAGTTAATCAGCCCCAGCATTTT. It is translated as CSVGVNQPQHF.

The V call is TRBV14, the J call TRBJ2-3; D might be TRBD1 (6 bases). V was pared by 1 base and J by 5 bases, with 13 bases between. The CDR3 totals 15 residues. Germline loops: CDR1 SGHDN, CDR2 FVKESK. CDR3 nucleotides: TGTGCCAGCAGCCAAGCGGGCAGGGGTCTAGATACGCAGTATTTT. Encoded protein: CASSQAGRGLDTQYF.

This rearrangement joins TRBV19 to TRBJ1-5; 9 nucleotides line up with TRBD1. The CDR3 consists of 18 residues. Per germline, CDR1 LNHDA and CDR2 SQIVND (reference sequence). Trimming removed 2 bases from V and 1 base from J; junction bases left unmatched: 9. The CDR3 here is CASSIRTGAPMSNQPQHF. The DNA of the CDR3 is TGTGCCAGTAGTATACGGACAGGGGCCCCGATGAGCAATCAGCCCCAGCATTTT.

The chain joins TRBV29-1 to TRBJ2-3; possible D gene TRBD1, 5 bases. The CDR3 is 13 amino acids. CDR1 and CDR2 from the germline V gene are SQVTM and ANQGSEA. Trimming stripped 4 bases from V and 5 bases from J, with 13 bases between. The CDR3 DNA follows: TGCAGCGTTGGATCAGGGATAGTAGATACGCAGTATTTT. Amino acids: CSVGSGIVDTQYF.

This sequence joins TRBV6-6 and TRBJ1-2; D gene ambiguous. Germline CDR1 MNHNY, CDR2 SVGAGI (reference sequence). Trimming cost V 4 bases and J 4 bases, with 16 bases left between them. The CDR3 is made up of 15 amino acids. The CDR3 region has the DNA TGTGCCAGCAGTTTACGATCCGGGAACCCCTATGGCTACACCTTC. Amino acid sequence: CASSLRSGNPYGYTF.

CDR3 nucleotide sequence: TGTGCCAGCAGTACCCCGGGGATACCCCAGCATTTT. This codes for CASSTPGIPQHF. The J gene is TRBJ1-5, the V gene TRBV28; D call uncertain. This CDR3 is built from 12 residues. The germline V and J ends were trimmed by 5 bases and 10 bases, with 12 bases remaining between them. The germline V gene has CDR1 MDHEN and CDR2 SYDVKM.

The table lists this clone with a count of one. The chain is built from TRBV5-1 and TRBJ1-2; TRBD1 might be the D (5 bases). Trimming shortened V by 1 base and J by 4 bases, and 14 bases separated the two germline ends. Germline CDR1 is SGHRS and CDR2 is YFSETQ. The CDR3 runs to 15 residues. The CDR3 nucleotides read TGCGCCAGCAGCTTGTTAAGGGGTCTAGGCTATGGCTACACCTTC. Protein product: CASSLLRGLGYGYTF.

The genes are TRBV19 and TRBJ1-3; D unclear. Between the trimmed V and J ends, which lost 8 bases and 0 bases, there was a span of 5 bases. Germline CDR1 is LNHDA and CDR2 is SQIVND (reference sequence). The CDR3 covers 12 residues. The CDR3 region has the DNA TGTGCCAGTCAGTACTCTGGAAACACCATATATTTT. Its translation: CASQYSGNTIYF.

The chain uses TRBV29-1 and TRBJ1-2; TRBD1 matches 9 bases. Germline lookup yields CDR1 SQVTM and CDR2 ANQGSEA. CDR3 length: 12 residues. The ends lost 6 bases at V and 8 bases at J; junction bases unmatched: 7. The CDR3 is CSVERTGDGYTF. The CDR3 bases are TGCAGCGTAGAACGGACAGGGGACGGCTACACCTTC.

The genes are TRBV5-1 and TRBJ2-1; perhaps TRBD1 as D (5 bases). Per the germline V gene, CDR1 is SGHRS and CDR2 is YFSETQ. The CDR3 sequence is 13 residues long. V was trimmed by 2 bases and J by 5 bases, leaving 8 bases between them. The CDR3 DNA sequence: TGCGCCAGCAGCTTCGACAGAAACAATGAGCAGTTCTTC. It is translated as CASSFDRNNEQFF. The full variable domain, its missing parts supplied by reference TRBV5-1 and TRBJ2-1, is KAGVTQTPRYLIKTRGQQVTLSCSPISGHRSVSWYQQTPGQGLQFLFEYFSETQRNKGNFPGRFSGRQFSNSRSEMNVSTLELGDSALYLCASSFDRNNEQFFGPGTRLTVL.

V gene TRBV19 combines with J gene TRBJ1-6; 10 nucleotides align to TRBD1. V lost 7 bases, J lost 9 bases, and 3 bases stayed unmatched. The germline gives CDR1 LNHDA, CDR2 SQIVND (reference sequence). The CDR3 is 13 amino acids. For the CDR3, the DNA is TGTGCCAGTACCGGGACAGGGGTTTCACCCCTCCACTTT. Amino acid sequence: CASTGTGVSPLHF.

The chain joins TRBV24-1 to TRBJ1-2; 7 nucleotides align to TRBD1. Germline V gene data show CDR1 as KGHDR and CDR2 as SFDVKD. This CDR3 region has 13 residues. V lost 7 bases, J lost 7 bases, and 8 bases stayed unmatched. The CDR3 here is CATSNRQGRGYTF. The CDR3 DNA is TGTGCCACCAGCAATAGACAGGGTCGTGGCTACACCTTC.

The J gene is TRBJ1-5, the V gene TRBV27, with a possible D match to TRBD1 (5 bases). CDR1 is MNHEY and CDR2 is SMNVEV in the germline V gene (reference sequence). This CDR3 is built from 14 residues. V was clipped by 6 bases and J by 3 bases, with 12 bases between them. The CDR3 DNA sequence: TGTGCCAGCAGCCGGGGGAGATACAATCAGCCCCAGCATTTT. It encodes CASSRGRYNQPQHF.

The rearrangement uses TRBV7-6 and TRBJ1-4; D call uncertain. The CDR3 spans 15 residues. Germline V gene lookup returns CDR1 SGHVS and CDR2 FNYEAQ. Trimming stripped 1 base from V and 1 base from J, with 7 bases between. CDR3 region: CASSLVRLTNEKLFF. CDR3 DNA sequence: TGTGCCAGCAGCTTAGTCAGGTTAACTAATGAAAAACTGTTTTTT.

This rearrangement joins TRBV30 to TRBJ1-2, with TRBD1 matching over 10 bases. The CDR3 has 13 amino acids. Germline loops: CDR1 GTSNPN, CDR2 SVGIG (reference sequence). After removal of 8 bases from V and 2 bases from J, the junction contained 5 bases not matched to a gene. Here the CDR3 reads CAGSGQGNYGYTF. The CDR3 DNA reads TGTGCCGGCTCGGGACAGGGGAACTATGGCTACACCTTC.

In its sample, this clone was seen a few times. J is TRBJ2-7 and V is TRBV11-3; 12 nucleotides agree with TRBD1. The CDR3 sequence is 16 residues long. J gave up 4 bases and V 5 bases, and 9 bases lay outside the gene matches. Germline CDR1 is SGHNT and CDR2 is YENEEA. The CDR3 is CASSPSWDRGLYEQYF. The CDR3, as DNA: TGTGCCAGCAGCCCCTCTTGGGACAGGGGGCTGTACGAGCAGTACTTC.

Only one count was recorded for this clone. The genes are TRBV19 and TRBJ2-7; 11 nucleotides agree with TRBD2. Germline lookup yields CDR1 LNHDA and CDR2 SQIVND (reference sequence). CDR3 size: 16 residues. V trimming: 6 bases; J trimming: 1 base; junction bases outside the gene matches: 8. As DNA, the CDR3 is TGTGCCAGTAGCCCAATGGGACTAGCGGTATCCTACGAGCAGTACGTC. Its protein is CASSPMGLAVSYEQYV.

This clone has just a few counts. This chain connects TRBV6-5 to TRBJ1-6; 7 nucleotides agree with TRBD1. The CDR3 contains 15 residues. Germline CDR1 MNHEY, CDR2 SVGAGI. V lost 7 bases, J lost 7 bases, and 10 bases stayed unmatched. This CDR3 reads CASKTGAAGNSPLHF. CDR3 bases: TGTGCCAGCAAAACAGGGGCCGCGGGAAATTCACCCCTCCACTTT.

This clone has only a few counts. This chain links TRBV28 with TRBJ1-2; TRBD1 aligns across 7 bases. Germline CDR1 and CDR2: MDHEN and SYDVKM. CDR3 length: 12 amino acids. V was clipped by 5 bases and J by 12 bases; unmatched bases: 9. CDR3 nucleotide sequence: TGTGCCAGCAGTCTGCCGGACAGGAGAAACACCTTC. It encodes CASSLPDRRNTF.

The gene calls are TRBV3-1 (or the pseudogene TRBV3-2) and TRBJ1-2; tentatively, D is TRBD1 (6 bases). The germline CDR1 and CDR2 sequences are LGHDT and YNNKEL (reference sequence). The CDR3 runs to 13 residues. Trimming removed 4 bases from V and 7 bases from J, with 13 bases in between. CDR3 sequence reads: CASSPGGARGYTF. CDR3 nucleotide sequence: TGTGCCAGCAGCCCGGGGGGGGCGCGTGGCTACACCTTC.

The chain uses TRBV19 and TRBJ1-1; 7 nucleotides align to TRBD1. CDR3 size: 14 residues. Germline V gives CDR1 LNHDA, CDR2 SQIVND (reference sequence). The ends lost 5 bases at V and 6 bases at J; junction bases unmatched: 9. CDR3 protein: CASSPRQGSAEAFF. CDR3 nucleotides: TGTGCCAGTAGTCCCAGACAGGGATCGGCTGAAGCTTTCTTT.

The rearrangement joins TRBV10-3 to TRBJ1-2, with D possibly TRBD1 on 5 matching bases. Germline values: CDR1 ENHRY, CDR2 SYGVKD. This CDR3 has 13 residues. V lost 10 bases and J 6 bases, leaving 18 bases between the germline ends. The CDR3 DNA follows: TGTGCCACTTCAGGGAATCTCGCCGATGGCTACACCTTC. Translated, it gives CATSGNLADGYTF.

The CDR3 spells CASSTSPGTGPLVYGYTF. For the CDR3, the DNA is TGTGCCAGCAGCACTTCCCCCGGGACAGGGCCTCTTGTCTATGGCTACACCTTC. The chain recombines TRBV7-8 with TRBJ1-2; 9 positions agree with TRBD1. CDR3 length: 18 amino acids. Trimming at V came to 5 bases and at J to 4 bases, leaving 17 bases not matched to a gene. From germline, CDR1 is SGHVS and CDR2 FQNEAQ.

The CDR3 sequence: CASSNLEVNTEAFF. The DNA of the CDR3 is TGTGCCAGCAGTAACCTCGAGGTGAACACTGAAGCTTTCTTT. J is TRBJ1-1 and V is TRBV6-5; D call uncertain. This CDR3 is 14 amino acids long. Trimming shortened V by 5 bases and J by 0 bases, and 10 bases separated the two germline ends. Per the germline V gene, CDR1 is MNHEY and CDR2 is SVGAGI.